A single sample gave rise to the 23 T cell receptor beta chains below, sequenced in a study of blood T cell repertoires in COVID-19. The repertoire was sequenced with immunoSEQ multiplex PCR; TCRdb's copy has only in-frame clones and lacks some. The table lists about 200,000 clones, about 89% of them singletons, with approximately 7% in the top ten. Sample: peripheral blood. The receptors derive from a man between 40 and 49 years old with acute or convalescent COVID-19.

V is TRBV19 and J is TRBJ1-2; D ambiguous. Germline CDR1 is LNHDA and CDR2 is SQIVND (reference sequence). This CDR3 spans 14 amino acids. The V end was cut by 1 base, the J end by 8 bases, with 14 bases between. CDR3 DNA: TGTGCCAGTAGTATAGCTGGAGGTCTGGTCGGCTACACCTTC. Residues: CASSIAGGLVGYTF.

The V gene is TRBV29-1, the J gene TRBJ2-1, with 8 positions matching TRBD2. Germline CDR1 SQVTM, CDR2 ANQGSEA. The CDR3 is 15 residues long. V was clipped by 3 bases and J by 5 bases; unmatched bases: 9. The CDR3 reads CSVEVAGTSHNEQFF. CDR3 sequence (DNA): TGCAGCGTTGAGGTAGCGGGGACCTCGCACAATGAGCAGTTCTTC.

The chain recombines TRBV18 with TRBJ2-4; no firm D call. Germline V gives CDR1 KGHSH, CDR2 LQKENI. The CDR3 length is 13 residues. V shed 6 bases and J shed 8 bases, with 14 bases lying between them. The chain's CDR3 is CASSPDEVDIQYF. CDR3 in DNA: TGTGCCAGCTCCCCAGACGAGGTAGACATTCAGTACTTC.

This clone was recorded only once. V and J are TRBV6-5 and TRBJ1-1; 7 nucleotides line up with TRBD1. CDR3 length: 15 amino acids. Germline CDR1 and CDR2: MNHEY and SVGAGI. V lost 0 bases and J lost 0; bases outside the gene matches: 1. The CDR3 protein is CASSYSGGMNTEAFF. The CDR3 DNA follows: TGTGCCAGCAGTTACTCAGGGGGCATGAACACTGAAGCTTTCTTT.

The chain recombines TRBV27 with TRBJ2-1, with 12 bases fitting TRBD1. From germline, CDR1 is MNHEY and CDR2 SMNVEV (reference sequence). V was clipped by 6 bases and J by 10 bases; unmatched bases: 7. The CDR3 runs to 14 residues. The CDR3 sequence: CASRPGQGAGEQFF. CDR3 in DNA: TGTGCCAGCAGACCGGGACAGGGGGCAGGGGAGCAGTTCTTC.

The chain has TRBV11-3 and TRBJ2-7; D perhaps matches TRBD2 (6 bases). The CDR3 runs to 13 residues. Trimming pared 1 base from V and 5 bases from J, leaving 9 bases between. From germline, CDR1 is SGHNT and CDR2 YENEEA. Here the CDR3 reads CASSLAAGNEQYF. The CDR3 DNA reads as TGTGCCAGCAGCTTAGCCGCGGGGAACGAGCAGTACTTC.

This rearrangement joins TRBV4-3 to TRBJ2-2; 7 bases map to TRBD1. V shed 3 bases, J shed 4 bases, and the junction held 5 bases outside the gene matches. Germline-derived CDR1 and CDR2 are LGHNA and YSLEER. The CDR3 spans 15 residues. This CDR3 reads CASSHHRGLTGELFF. For the CDR3, the DNA is TGCGCCAGCAGCCACCACAGGGGTCTCACCGGGGAGCTGTTTTTT.

The chain combines TRBV19 with TRBJ1-1; 7 positions match TRBD1. V dropped 6 bases and J dropped 8; count of bases not matched to a gene: 12. The CDR3 runs to 14 residues. CDR1 is LNHDA, CDR2 SQIVND, per germline (reference sequence). The CDR3 here is CASSRDRAPVEAFF. The CDR3 DNA reads TGTGCCAGTAGCCGAGACAGGGCCCCCGTCGAAGCTTTCTTT.

V usage is TRBV19 and J usage is TRBJ2-3, with D perhaps TRBD1 (5 bases). The CDR3 length is 13 residues. Germline-derived CDR1 and CDR2 are LNHDA and SQIVND (reference sequence). V lost 6 bases and J 2 bases, leaving 9 bases between the germline ends. CDR3 region: CASRGRATDTQYF. Written as DNA, the CDR3 is TGTGCCAGTAGAGGCAGGGCCACAGATACGCAGTATTTT. Filled out from reference TRBV19 and TRBJ2-3, the complete variable domain reads DGGITQSPKYLFRKEGQNVTLSCEQNLNHDAMYWYRQDPGQGLRLIYYSQIVNDFQKGDIAEGYSVSREKKESFPLTVTSAQKNPTAFYLCASRGRATDTQYFGPGTRLTVL.

This chain uses TRBV29-1 with TRBJ2-2, with TRBD1 as a possible D gene (6 bases). Between the trimmed V and J ends, which lost 6 bases and 2 bases, there was a span of 13 bases. The CDR3 covers 14 residues. CDR1 and CDR2 (germline): SQVTM, ANQGSEA. CDR3 nucleotides: TGCAGCGTGGACGACAGGACTAACACCGGGGAGCTGTTTTTT. Translated: CSVDDRTNTGELFF.

This chain links TRBV2 with TRBJ2-5, with D possibly being TRBD1 (5 bases). V lost 10 bases and J 4 bases, leaving 13 bases between the germline ends. The CDR3 sequence is 12 residues long. CDR1 is SNHLY and CDR2 is FYNNEI in the germline V gene. The DNA for the CDR3 is TGTGCCATCCAGGGTTACGGAGAGACCCAGTACTTC. Its protein is CAIQGYGETQYF.

The chain couples TRBV9 to TRBJ2-7; 9 bases align to TRBD1. V was pared by 0 bases and J by 1 base, with 2 bases of the junction left unmatched. CDR1 and CDR2 (germline): SGDLS, YYNGEE. CDR3 length equals 15 residues. The CDR3 spells CASSVDGTGSYEQYF. The DNA for the CDR3 is TGTGCCAGCAGCGTAGACGGGACAGGGTCCTACGAGCAGTACTTC.

The table lists this clone with a count of one. The genes are TRBV2 and TRBJ2-5, with D maybe TRBD1 (5 bases). The CDR3 consists of 14 residues. CDR1 and CDR2 (germline): SNHLY, FYNNEI. Trimming removed 1 base from V and 6 bases from J, with 12 bases in between. Here the CDR3 reads CASSEGFREQTQYF. The CDR3 coding sequence is TGTGCCAGCAGTGAAGGTTTCAGGGAACAGACCCAGTACTTC.

The V gene is TRBV6-2 or TRBV6-3, the J gene TRBJ2-3; D perhaps matches TRBD2 (6 bases). CDR1 MNHEY and CDR2 SVGEGT come from the germline V gene. This CDR3 is built from 16 residues. V dropped 4 bases and J dropped 6 bases, with 20 bases sitting between them. CDR3 DNA: TGTGCCAGCAGTTCCGGGACTGGCGCATTGTCCGATACGCAGTATTTT. It specifies CASSSGTGALSDTQYF.

This sequence joins TRBV5-1 and TRBJ1-2; D unclear. Germline loops: CDR1 SGHRS, CDR2 YFSETQ. Trimming stripped 4 bases from V and 3 bases from J, with 7 bases between. CDR3 length equals 12 residues. The CDR3 region has the DNA TGCGCCAGCAGCCCTCAGGACTATGGCTACACCTTC. This translates into CASSPQDYGYTF.

The chain uses TRBV12-3 or TRBV12-4 and TRBJ1-1; unclear D gene. The V end lost 3 bases, the J end lost 8 bases, and 7 bases lay between the germline ends. This CDR3 spans 11 amino acids. DNA for the CDR3: TGTGCCAGCAGTTTTCGAAGCGAAGCTTTCTTT. Translating gives CASSFRSEAFF.

The V gene is TRBV3-1 (or the pseudogene TRBV3-2), the J gene TRBJ2-4, with TRBD1 identical over 9 bases. Germline trimming cut 3 bases from V and 8 bases from J; bases unmatched to any gene: 5. Per the germline V gene, CDR1 is LGHDT and CDR2 is YNNKEL (reference sequence). The CDR3 has 14 residues. CDR3 sequence: CASSQGTGRDIQYF. CDR3 DNA: TGTGCCAGCAGCCAGGGGACAGGGAGGGACATTCAGTACTTC.

The chain has TRBV5-1 and TRBJ2-3; 10 bases align to TRBD2. The V gene end was trimmed by 4 bases and the J gene end by 1 base; junction bases not matched to a gene: 3. From germline, CDR1 is SGHRS and CDR2 YFSETQ. This CDR3 comprises 15 residues. CDR3 in amino acids: CASSPGTSGTDTQYF. Here the CDR3 DNA reads TGCGCCAGCAGCCCCGGGACTAGCGGCACAGATACGCAGTATTTT.

The chain recombines TRBV7-2 with TRBJ2-7, with no clear D. This CDR3 is built from 12 residues. V lost 1 base to trimming and J lost 3 bases, with 4 bases between them. In germline, CDR1 is SGHTA, CDR2 FQGNSA. The DNA of the CDR3 is TGTGCCAGCAGCTTAGGCGTCTACGAGCAGTACTTC. Translating it yields CASSLGVYEQYF.

V is TRBV7-2 and J is TRBJ2-3; D may be TRBD2 (5 bases). Germline-derived CDR1 and CDR2 are SGHTA and FQGNSA. CDR3 length equals 13 residues. V lost 5 bases to trimming and J lost 11 bases, with 17 bases between them. The CDR3 nucleotides are TGTGCCAGCAGCCAGACACATGGACGGGAGCAGTATTTT. Protein: CASSQTHGREQYF.

The chain couples TRBV2 to TRBJ1-2, with 8 positions matching TRBD1. CDR3 size: 15 residues. Germline V lookup: CDR1 SNHLY, CDR2 FYNNEI. V shed 6 bases and J 0 bases; nucleotides not matched to a gene: 6. CDR3 amino acids: CASRTRGLTNYGYTF. CDR3 bases: TGTGCCAGCAGAACCAGGGGGCTTACTAACTATGGCTACACCTTC.

V gene TRBV7-9 combines with J gene TRBJ1-1, with D unresolved. Germline V gives CDR1 SEHNR, CDR2 FQNEAQ (reference sequence). This CDR3 is built from 14 residues. Trimming shortened V by 5 bases and J by 3 bases, and 13 bases separated the two germline ends. The CDR3 here is CASSASGMDTEAFF. In nucleotides, the CDR3 is TGTGCCAGCAGCGCGTCGGGGATGGACACTGAAGCTTTCTTT.

The chain joins TRBV6-5 to TRBJ1-4; 9 bases agree with TRBD1. From germline, CDR1 is MNHEY and CDR2 SVGAGI. CDR3 length: 14 amino acids. V dropped 6 bases and J dropped 8; count of bases not matched to a gene: 7. The CDR3 DNA reads TGTGCCAGCAGGGCCCCCGGACAGGGGGAAAAACTGTTTTTT. This gives the protein CASRAPGQGEKLFF.